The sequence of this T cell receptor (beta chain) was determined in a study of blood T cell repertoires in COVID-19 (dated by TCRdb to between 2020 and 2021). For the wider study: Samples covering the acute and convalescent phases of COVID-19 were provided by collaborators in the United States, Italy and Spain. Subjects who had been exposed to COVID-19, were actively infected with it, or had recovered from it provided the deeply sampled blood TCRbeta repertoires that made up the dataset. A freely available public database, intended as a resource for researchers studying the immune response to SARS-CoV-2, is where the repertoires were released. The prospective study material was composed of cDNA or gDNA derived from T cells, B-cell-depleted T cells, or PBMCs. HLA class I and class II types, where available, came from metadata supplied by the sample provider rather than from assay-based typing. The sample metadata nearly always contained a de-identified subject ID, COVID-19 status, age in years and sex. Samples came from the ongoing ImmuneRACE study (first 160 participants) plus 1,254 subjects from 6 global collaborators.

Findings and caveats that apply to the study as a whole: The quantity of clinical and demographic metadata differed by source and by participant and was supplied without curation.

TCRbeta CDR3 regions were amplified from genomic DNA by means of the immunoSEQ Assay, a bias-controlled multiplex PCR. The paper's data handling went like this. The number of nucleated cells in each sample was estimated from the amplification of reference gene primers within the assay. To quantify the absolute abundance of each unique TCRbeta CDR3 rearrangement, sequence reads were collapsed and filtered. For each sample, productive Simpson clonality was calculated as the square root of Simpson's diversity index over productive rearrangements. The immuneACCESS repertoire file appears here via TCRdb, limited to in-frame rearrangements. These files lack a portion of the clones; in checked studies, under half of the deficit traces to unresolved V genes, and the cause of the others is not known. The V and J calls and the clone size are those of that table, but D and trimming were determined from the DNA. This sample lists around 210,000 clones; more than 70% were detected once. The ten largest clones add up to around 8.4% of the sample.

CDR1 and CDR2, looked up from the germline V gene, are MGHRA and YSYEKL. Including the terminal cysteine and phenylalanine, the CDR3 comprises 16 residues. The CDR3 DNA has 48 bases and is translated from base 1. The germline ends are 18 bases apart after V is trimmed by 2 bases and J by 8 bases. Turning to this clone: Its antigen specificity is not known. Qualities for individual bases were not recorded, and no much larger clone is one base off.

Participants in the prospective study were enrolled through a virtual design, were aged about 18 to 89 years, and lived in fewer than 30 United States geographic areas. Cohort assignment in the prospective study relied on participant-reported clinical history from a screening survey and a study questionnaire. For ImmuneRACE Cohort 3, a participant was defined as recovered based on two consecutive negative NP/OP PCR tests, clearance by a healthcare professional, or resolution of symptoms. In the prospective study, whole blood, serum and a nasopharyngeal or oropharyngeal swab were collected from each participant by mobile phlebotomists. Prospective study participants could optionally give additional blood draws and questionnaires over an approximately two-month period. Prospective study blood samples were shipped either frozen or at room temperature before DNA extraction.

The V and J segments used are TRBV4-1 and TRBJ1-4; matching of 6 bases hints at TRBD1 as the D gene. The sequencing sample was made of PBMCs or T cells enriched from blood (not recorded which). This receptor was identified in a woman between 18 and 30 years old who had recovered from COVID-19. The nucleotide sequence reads TGCGCCAGCAGCCAACCCTTGAAGGGGACAAGAGAAAAACTGTTTTTT. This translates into CASSQPLKGTREKLFF.